This TCR beta chain was obtained from a study of blood T cell repertoires in COVID-19 (dated by TCRdb to the early 2020s). For the wider study: Samples covering the acute and convalescent phases of COVID-19 were provided by collaborators in the United States, Italy and Spain. The prospective study material was composed of cDNA or gDNA derived from T cells, B-cell-depleted T cells, or PBMCs. Subjects who had been exposed to COVID-19, were actively infected with it, or had recovered from it provided the deeply sampled blood TCRbeta repertoires that made up the dataset. The repertoires were released in a freely available public database intended as a resource for research on the immune response to SARS-CoV-2. Samples came from the ongoing ImmuneRACE study (first 160 participants) plus 1,254 subjects from 6 global collaborators. Sample metadata almost always included a de-identified subject ID, COVID-19 status, age in years and sex. Where HLA class I and class II types were available, the types were taken from metadata supplied by the sample provider, not from assay-based typing.

Remarks on this clone: This receptor's antigen is unknown. No base-level quality is on record; no much larger clone is a single base apart.

Trimming takes 7 bases off V and 0 bases off J; junction bases not matched to a gene: 13. The CDR3 has 18 amino acids, counting the end cysteine and phenylalanine. Left in the record is the CDR3 DNA by itself, 54 bases read in frame from the first base. Via the germline V gene (reference sequence), CDR1 is LNHDA and CDR2 SQIVND. Whole blood was collected in K2EDTA tubes by collaborating institutions according to the institutions' own protocols. For TCRbeta analysis, collaborator samples were shipped as frozen whole blood, as isolated PBMCs, or as DNA extracted from either sample type. Study-level results and caveats: The quantity of clinical and demographic metadata differed by source and by participant and was supplied without curation.

TCRbeta CDR3 regions were amplified from genomic DNA by means of the immunoSEQ Assay, a bias-controlled multiplex PCR. The study's own analysis went as follows. Nucleated cell counts per sample were estimated from amplification of reference gene primers within the assay. To quantify the absolute abundance of each unique TCRbeta CDR3 rearrangement, sequence reads were collapsed and filtered. For each sample, productive Simpson clonality was calculated as the square root of Simpson's diversity index across productive rearrangements. The clones in this table, taken by TCRdb from immuneACCESS, are in-frame only. Not every clone is retained; where verified, under half of the shortfall comes from an unresolved V gene, and the cause of the rest is unknown. V and J calls and clone size are copied from that table; D and trimming were computed from the DNA. In all, the sample holds 230,000 or so clones, and about 90% of those were seen once. The ten largest clones take up 1.9% of the sample.

The receptor chain draws on TRBV19 and TRBJ2-3; TRBD1 matches 10 bases in the middle. The specimen sequenced was peripheral blood. The sequence was collected from a man aged 35 to 55 with active or convalescent COVID-19. For the CDR3, the sequence is CASTQRGTGVFSTDTQYF. The nucleotides are TGTGCCAGTACCCAACGGGGGACAGGGGTCTTTAGCACAGATACGCAGTATTTT.